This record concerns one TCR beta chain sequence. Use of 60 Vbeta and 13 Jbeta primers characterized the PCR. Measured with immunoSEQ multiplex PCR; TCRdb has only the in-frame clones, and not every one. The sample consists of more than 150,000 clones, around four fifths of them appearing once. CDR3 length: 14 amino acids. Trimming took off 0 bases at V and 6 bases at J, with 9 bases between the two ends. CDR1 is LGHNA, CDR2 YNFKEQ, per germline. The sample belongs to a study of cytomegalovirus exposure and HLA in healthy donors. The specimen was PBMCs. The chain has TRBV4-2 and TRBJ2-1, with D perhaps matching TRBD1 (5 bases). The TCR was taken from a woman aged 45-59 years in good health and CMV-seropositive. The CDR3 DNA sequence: TGTGCCAGCAGCCAAGAATGGGGCCCCAATGAGCAGTTCTTC. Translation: CASSQEWGPNEQFF.